The following is a TCR beta chain sequence with its context. Trimming cost V 2 bases and J 12 bases; bases outside gene matches: 7. The CDR3 loop spans 13 amino acids. Germline V gene lookup returns CDR1 SGHAT and CDR2 FQNNGV. This sample is part of a study of cytomegalovirus exposure and HLA in healthy donors. This PCR relied on a set of 60 Vbeta primers and 13 Jbeta primers. Using immunoSEQ multiplex PCR, the repertoire was profiled, and TCRdb retains in-frame clones only, with some absent. The data contain over 130,000 clones, just under 65% of them singletons. What was sequenced was PBMCs. The clonotype was recovered from a woman aged 55-75 years in good health and CMV-seropositive. This chain links TRBV11-2 with TRBJ2-1; TRBD2 matches at 7 bases. The CDR3 loop is CASSLTGGSRQFF. The CDR3, as DNA: TGTGCCAGCAGCTTAACGGGGGGATCCAGGCAGTTCTTC. The variable domain in full, completed from reference TRBV11-2 and TRBJ2-1, reads EAGVAQSPRYKIIEKRQSVAFWCNPISGHATLYWYQQILGQGPKLLIQFQNNGVVDDSQLPKDRFSAERLKGVDSTLKIQPAKLEDSAVYLCASSLTGGSRQFFGPGTRLTVL.